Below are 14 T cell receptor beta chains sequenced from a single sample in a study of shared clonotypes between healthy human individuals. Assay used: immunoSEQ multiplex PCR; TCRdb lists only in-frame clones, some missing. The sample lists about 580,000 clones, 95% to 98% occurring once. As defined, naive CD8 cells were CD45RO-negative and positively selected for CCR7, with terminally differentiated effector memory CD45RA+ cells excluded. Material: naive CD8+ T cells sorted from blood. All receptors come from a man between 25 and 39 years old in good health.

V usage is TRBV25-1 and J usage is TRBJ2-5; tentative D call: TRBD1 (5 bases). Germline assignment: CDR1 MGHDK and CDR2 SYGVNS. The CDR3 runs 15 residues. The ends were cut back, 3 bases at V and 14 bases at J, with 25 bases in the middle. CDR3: CASSDRMLQGRSIYF. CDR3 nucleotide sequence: TGTGCCAGCAGTGATCGTATGTTGCAGGGCCGCTCCATATACTTC. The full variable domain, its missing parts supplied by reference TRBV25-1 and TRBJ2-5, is EADIYQTPRYLVIGTGKKITLECSQTMGHDKMYWYQQDPGMELHLIHYSYGVNSTEKGDLSSESTVSRIRTEHFPLTLESARPSHTSQYLCASSDRMLQGRSIYFGPGTRLLVL.

CDR3 residues: CASSVAEGENTEAFF. CDR3 DNA sequence: TGTGCCAGCAGCGTAGCCGAGGGGGAGAACACTGAAGCTTTCTTT. The rearrangement uses TRBV9 and TRBJ1-1; tentative D call: TRBD1 (6 bases). The length of the CDR3 is 15 residues. From germline, CDR1 is SGDLS and CDR2 YYNGEE. Trimming pared 0 bases from V and 1 base from J, leaving 10 bases between.

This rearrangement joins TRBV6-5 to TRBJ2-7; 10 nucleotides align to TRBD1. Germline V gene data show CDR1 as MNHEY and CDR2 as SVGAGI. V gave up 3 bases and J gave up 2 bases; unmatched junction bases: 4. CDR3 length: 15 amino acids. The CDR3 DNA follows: TGTGCCAGCAGTTATGGACAGGGGGTAGCCTACGAGCAGTACTTC. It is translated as CASSYGQGVAYEQYF.

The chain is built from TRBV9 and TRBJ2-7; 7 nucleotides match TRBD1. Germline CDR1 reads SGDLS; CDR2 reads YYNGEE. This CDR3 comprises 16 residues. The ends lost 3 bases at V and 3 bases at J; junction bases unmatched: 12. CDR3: CASSAPSGTDNYEQYF. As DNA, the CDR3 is TGTGCCAGCAGCGCTCCCTCGGGGACAGATAACTACGAGCAGTACTTC.

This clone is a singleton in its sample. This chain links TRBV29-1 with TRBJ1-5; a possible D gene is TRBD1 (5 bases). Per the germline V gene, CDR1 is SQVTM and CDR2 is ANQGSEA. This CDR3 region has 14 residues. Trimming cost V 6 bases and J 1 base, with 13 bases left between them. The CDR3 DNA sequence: TGCAGCGTACGGGACGGTTTGAGCAATCAGCCCCAGCATTTT. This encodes CSVRDGLSNQPQHF.

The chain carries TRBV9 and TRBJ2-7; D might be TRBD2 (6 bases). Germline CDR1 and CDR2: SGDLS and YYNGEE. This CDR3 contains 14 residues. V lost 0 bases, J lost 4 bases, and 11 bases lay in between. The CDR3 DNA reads TGTGCCAGCAGCGTAGACGGGAGAGAATACGAGCAGTACTTC. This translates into CASSVDGREYEQYF.

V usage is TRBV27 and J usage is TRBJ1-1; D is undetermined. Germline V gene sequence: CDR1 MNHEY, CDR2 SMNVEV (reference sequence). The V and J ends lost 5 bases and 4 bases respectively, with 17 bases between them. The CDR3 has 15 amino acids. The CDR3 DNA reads TGTGCCAGCAGTCATCGAAGGCAAAGGAGCACTGAAGCTTTCTTT. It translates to CASSHRRQRSTEAFF.

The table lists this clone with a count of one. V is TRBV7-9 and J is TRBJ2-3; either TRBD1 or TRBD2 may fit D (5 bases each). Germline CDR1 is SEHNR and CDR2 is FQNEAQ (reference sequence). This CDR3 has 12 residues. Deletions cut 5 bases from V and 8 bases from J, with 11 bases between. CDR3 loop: CASSDTGTTQYF. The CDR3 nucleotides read TGTGCCAGCAGCGACACCGGGACTACGCAGTATTTT.

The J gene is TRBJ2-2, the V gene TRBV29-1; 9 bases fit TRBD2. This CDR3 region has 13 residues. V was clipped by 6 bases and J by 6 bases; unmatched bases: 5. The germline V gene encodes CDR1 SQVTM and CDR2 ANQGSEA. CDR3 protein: CSVRGLAPGELFF. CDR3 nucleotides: TGCAGCGTGAGGGGACTAGCCCCCGGGGAGCTGTTTTTT.

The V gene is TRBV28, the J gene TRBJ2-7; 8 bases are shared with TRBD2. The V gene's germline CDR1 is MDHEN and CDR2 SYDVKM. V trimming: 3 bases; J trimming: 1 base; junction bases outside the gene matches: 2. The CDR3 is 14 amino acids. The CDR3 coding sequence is TGTGCCAGCAGTTTGAGCGGGAGATCCTACGAGCAGTACTTC. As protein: CASSLSGRSYEQYF.

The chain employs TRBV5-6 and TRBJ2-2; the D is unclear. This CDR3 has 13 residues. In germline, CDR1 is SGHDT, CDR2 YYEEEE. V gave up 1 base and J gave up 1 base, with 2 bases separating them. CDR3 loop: CASSLMNTGELFF. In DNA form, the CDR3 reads TGTGCCAGCAGCTTGATGAACACCGGGGAGCTGTTTTTT.

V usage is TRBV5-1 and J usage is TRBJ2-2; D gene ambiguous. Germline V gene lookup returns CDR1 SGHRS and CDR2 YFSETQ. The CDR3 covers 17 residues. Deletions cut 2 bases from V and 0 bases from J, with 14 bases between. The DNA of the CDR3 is TGCGCCAGCAGCTTAAGTCTGGATCTTACGAACACCGGGGAGCTGTTTTTT. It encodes CASSLSLDLTNTGELFF. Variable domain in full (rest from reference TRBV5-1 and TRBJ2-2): KAGVTQTPRYLIKTRGQQVTLSCSPISGHRSVSWYQQTPGQGLQFLFEYFSETQRNKGNFPGRFSGRQFSNSRSEMNVSTLELGDSALYLCASSLSLDLTNTGELFFGEGSRLTVL.

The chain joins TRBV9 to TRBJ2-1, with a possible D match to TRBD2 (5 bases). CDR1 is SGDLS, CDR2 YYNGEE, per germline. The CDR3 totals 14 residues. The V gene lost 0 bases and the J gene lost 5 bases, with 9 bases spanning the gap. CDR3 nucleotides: TGTGCCAGCAGCGTAGGGGCTAGCCACAATGAGCAGTTCTTC. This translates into CASSVGASHNEQFF.

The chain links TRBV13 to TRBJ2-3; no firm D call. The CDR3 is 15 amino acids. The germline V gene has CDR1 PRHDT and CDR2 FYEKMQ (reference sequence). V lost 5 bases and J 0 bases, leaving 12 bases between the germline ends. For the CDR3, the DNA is TGTGCCAGCAGCCCTCTAGGAACTAGCACAGATACGCAGTATTTT. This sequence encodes CASSPLGTSTDTQYF.